This note documents a single T cell receptor (beta chain) sequence. No antigen is known for it. Per-nucleotide qualities are absent, and no much larger clonotype sits a single base away. Each donor gave one peripheral blood draw, averaging about 100 mL, which was collected into heparinised tubes. A BD FACSAria II and a panel including CD45RO, CCR7, CD25, CD127, CD95 and CD27 were used to sort naive, central memory, regulatory and stem cell-like memory CD4+ T cells. All sorted populations exceeded 98% purity. Right away, PBMCs were isolated by Lymphoprep density gradient centrifugation and were stained directly, with no culture step. Samples were stained and sorted in pairs, with one healthy donor and one patient per experiment, so that batch effects were minimized. These data come from a study of beta chain features in type 1 diabetes listed by TCRdb under 2018. Study-level background: Patients and healthy donors did not differ in mean age, gender distribution, total cell number or subset yield. A total of about 100 million sorted cells were examined across all samples, and RNA yield correlated strongly with the number of cells per subset. The study compared TCRB repertoires of sorted circulating CD4+ T cell subsets between recently diagnosed type 1 diabetes patients and matched healthy donors. Regulatory and stem cell-like memory subsets were obtained from only 8 patients and about 8 healthy donors, while naive and central memory subsets were obtained from all 30 or so donors.

The High Capacity cDNA Reverse Transcription Kit was used to reverse transcribe all of the isolated RNA, meaning that expressed TCRB transcripts were what got sequenced. Deep immunoSEQ sequencing was applied to naive, central memory and regulatory T cell samples, giving an average of around 4 million total reads per sample. Sorted cells were lysed in RLT buffer and RNA was extracted with DNase-treated RNeasy Micro or Mini kits, depending on cell number. To prevent cross-contamination, every cell subset was processed on its own, while patient and healthy donor samples were processed together. The immunoSEQ multiplex PCR was used to amplify TCRB sequences from cDNA, yielding 87-bp fragments that span the CDR3 region. The amplicons were sequenced using the Illumina HiSeq platform. The original methods were these. Synthetic template baselines were used to correct PCR bias computationally, reads within Hamming distance 2 were collapsed together, and singletons that could not be merged were discarded. Reads were aligned against IMGT so that V, D and J genes, CDR3 length and insertions or deletions at six rearrangement sites could be assigned. Clonotype counts were normalized to sorted cell number within each subset before computing true diversity and Gini coefficients with the tcR R package. The overlap coefficient, calculated on TCRB nucleotide sequences, was used to measure repertoire sharing. This immuneACCESS table, as held by TCRdb, lists in-frame sequences with V and J called but not all clones. Of the missing ones, under half trace to an unresolved V gene in checked studies; the others have no known cause. Clone size and the V and J calls come from that table; the DNA yielded D and trimming. Within this sample are 250,000 or so clones, with 27% of them counted one time only. The leading ten clones occupy approximately 4% of the sample.

The germline V gene gives CDR1 as SGHRS and CDR2 as YFSETQ. There are 15 amino acids in the CDR3, from cysteine to phenylalanine inclusive. Only the CDR3 DNA is retained, 45 bases long and in frame from the first base. Trimmed from V: 4 bases; trimmed from J: 2 bases; junction bases lacking a gene match: 5. The paper as a whole reports these results and caveats: Because small numbers of individuals were included in the HLA sub-analyses, any influence of HLA type on TCRB rearrangement was left unresolved. Because cDNA rather than genomic DNA was sequenced, highly expressing activated cells could have been over-represented, although no difference in activation and CD3 levels was found between groups. Type 1 diabetes patients showed a moderate but significant shortening of TCRB CDR3 length in all four CD4+ subsets. PCR might favor shorter templates, but patient and control samples were amplified and corrected together, so any skew would affect both groups equally. Patients with type 1 diabetes made fewer insertions and deleted more nucleotides at VDJ recombination sites, implying thymic rearrangement abnormalities. The naive, central memory and regulatory TCRB repertoires appeared to resemble one another more closely among patients than among healthy donors.

The origin of this receptor is a man in his thirties or forties in good health. The specimen sequenced was central memory CD4+ T cells from blood. The chain links TRBV5-1 with TRBJ2-1; 8 central bases correspond to TRBD1. The CDR3 in this case is CASSPGTGAYNEQFF. The nucleotide sequence reads TGCGCCAGCAGCCCGGGGACAGGAGCCTACAATGAGCAGTTCTTC. The full variable domain, completed from the reference TRBV5-1 and TRBJ2-1 proteins outside the CDR3, reads KAGVTQTPRYLIKTRGQQVTLSCSPISGHRSVSWYQQTPGQGLQFLFEYFSETQRNKGNFPGRFSGRQFSNSRSEMNVSTLELGDSALYLCASSPGTGAYNEQFFGPGTRLTVL.